These T cell receptor beta chains were read from a single sample in a study of cytotoxic CD8 clonotypes in ibrutinib-treated CLL. Method: immunoSEQ multiplex PCR; TCRdb's copy keeps in-frame clones and lacks some. The sample includes approximately 150,000 clones, 88% of them seen just once. Here the sequenced sample was PBMCs, taken at disease progression, from a patient treated with ibrutinib. The receptors come from a human donor with chronic lymphocytic leukemia. Both conserved end residues are part of each CDR3. The order of the fields is D gene, J gene, clone size, V gene, CDR3 DNA, CDR3 protein. A D gene is named only where the DNA matches it firmly. Where a row states a size, it is once, few, many or the class of an expanded clone; other rows omit it.

D gene: -; J gene: TRBJ2-7; clone size: -; V gene: TRBV9; CDR3 DNA: TGTGCCAGCAGCGTATGGAGCGACACCTACGAGCAGTACTTC; CDR3 protein: CASSVWSDTYEQYF
D gene: -; J gene: TRBJ2-7; clone size: -; V gene: TRBV20-1; CDR3 DNA: TGCAGTGCCCCGATTGGCTACGAGCAGTACTTC; CDR3 protein: CSAPIGYEQYF
D gene: TRBD1; J gene: TRBJ2-7; clone size: -; V gene: TRBV12-5; CDR3 DNA: TGTGCTAGTGGTTGGGATAGGGGACAGGTATTCTACGAGCAGTACTTC; CDR3 protein: CASGWDRGQVFYEQYF
D gene: -; J gene: TRBJ2-7; clone size: -; V gene: TRBV12-5; CDR3 DNA: TGTGCTAGTGGTTTGGGGGAGTGGGGGTACGAGCAGTACTTC; CDR3 protein: CASGLGEWGYEQYF
D gene: -; J gene: TRBJ2-7; clone size: -; V gene: TRBV29-1; CDR3 DNA: TGCAGCGTTGAGCCCACGGAGGGAGCCTACGAGCAGTACTTC; CDR3 protein: CSVEPTEGAYEQYF
D gene: -; J gene: TRBJ1-3; clone size: -; V gene: TRBV5-6; CDR3 DNA: TGTGCCAGCAGCTTAGAGGGGCACTCTGGAAACACCATATATTTT; CDR3 protein: CASSLEGHSGNTIYF
D gene: TRBD2; J gene: TRBJ2-1; clone size: -; V gene: TRBV30; CDR3 DNA: TGTGCCTGGATTACCGGGACTAGCGGGATGCGCTCCTACAATGAGCAGTTCTTC; CDR3 protein: CAWITGTSGMRSYNEQFF
D gene: TRBD2; J gene: TRBJ2-7; clone size: -; V gene: TRBV2; CDR3 DNA: TGTGCCAGCAGGAGCGGGAGAGCTACGTTCGAGCAGTACTTC; CDR3 protein: CASRSGRATFEQYF
D gene: -; J gene: TRBJ1-2; clone size: -; V gene: TRBV21-1; CDR3 DNA: TGTGCCAGCAGCAAAAGAGGCAGACCTACTAACAACTATGGCTACACCTTC; CDR3 protein: CASSKRGRPTNNYGYTF
D gene: TRBD1; J gene: TRBJ1-3; clone size: -; V gene: TRBV7-6; CDR3 DNA: TGTGCCAGCAGCTTTGGACAGGGATCGTCTGGAAACACCATATATTTT; CDR3 protein: CASSFGQGSSGNTIYF
D gene: -; J gene: TRBJ1-1; clone size: few; V gene: TRBV6-5; CDR3 DNA: TGTGCCAGCAGTTCTCAGACGTACACTGAAGCTTTCTTT; CDR3 protein: CASSSQTYTEAFF
D gene: TRBD1; J gene: TRBJ1-4; clone size: once; V gene: TRBV2; CDR3 DNA: TGTGCCAGCAGGGGATGGGGGACAGTGAATGAAAAACTGTTTTTT; CDR3 protein: CASRGWGTVNEKLFF
D gene: -; J gene: TRBJ2-7; clone size: -; V gene: TRBV6-5; CDR3 DNA: TGTGCCAGCAGCCCTAACAGAAACTACGAGCAGTACTTC; CDR3 protein: CASSPNRNYEQYF
D gene: TRBD1; J gene: TRBJ2-5; clone size: -; V gene: TRBV29-1; CDR3 DNA: TGCAGCGTTGACCGGACAGGTTTGGTATACCAAGAGACCCAGTACTTC; CDR3 protein: CSVDRTGLVYQETQYF
D gene: -; J gene: TRBJ1-3; clone size: -; V gene: TRBV4-1; CDR3 DNA: TGCGCCAGCAGCCGCGCGTCCCGGGGGGCGGGAGGAAACACCATATATTTT; CDR3 protein: CASSRASRGAGGNTIYF
D gene: -; J gene: TRBJ2-2; clone size: -; V gene: TRBV6-5; CDR3 DNA: TGTGCCAGCAGCACCACCACCGGGGAGCTGTTTTTT; CDR3 protein: CASSTTTGELFF
D gene: -; J gene: TRBJ1-2; clone size: -; V gene: TRBV5-6; CDR3 DNA: TGTGCCAGCAGCTTGGACAGAGAGTACTATGGCTACACCTTC; CDR3 protein: CASSLDREYYGYTF
D gene: TRBD1; J gene: TRBJ1-1; clone size: -; V gene: TRBV11-2; CDR3 DNA: TGTGCCAGCAGCCGAGCACAGGGGGGGTTTGAAGCTTTCTTT; CDR3 protein: CASSRAQGGFEAFF
D gene: -; J gene: TRBJ1-1; clone size: -; V gene: TRBV9; CDR3 DNA: TGTGCCAGCAGCGACCCTTGGGAGGGGGACACTGAAGCTTTCTTT; CDR3 protein: CASSDPWEGDTEAFF
D gene: -; J gene: TRBJ1-5; clone size: once; V gene: TRBV13; CDR3 DNA: TGTGCCAGCAGCTTATTCAGTTACAGCCAGCCCCAGCATTTT; CDR3 protein: CASSLFSYSQPQHF
D gene: TRBD1; J gene: TRBJ1-2; clone size: once; V gene: TRBV7-6; CDR3 DNA: TGTGCCAGCAGCTCGGGGACAGGGCCTAACTATGGCTACACCTTC; CDR3 protein: CASSSGTGPNYGYTF
D gene: -; J gene: TRBJ2-2; clone size: -; V gene: TRBV9; CDR3 DNA: TGTGCCAGCCAGTGGGCTAGCGAGAACACCGGGGAGCTGTTTTTT; CDR3 protein: CASQWASENTGELFF
D gene: TRBD1; J gene: TRBJ2-1; clone size: -; V gene: TRBV27; CDR3 DNA: TGTGCCAGCAGAAATACAGGGGGAGGTCTGTACAATGAGCAGTTCTTC; CDR3 protein: CASRNTGGGLYNEQFF
D gene: -; J gene: TRBJ2-5; clone size: -; V gene: TRBV18; CDR3 DNA: TGTGCCAGCTCACCACCCCAAGAGACCCAGTACTTC; CDR3 protein: CASSPPQETQYF
D gene: -; J gene: TRBJ1-2; clone size: -; V gene: TRBV6-5; CDR3 DNA: TGTGCCAGCAGTCCCCCGTGGGGCCTTTATGGCTACACCTTC; CDR3 protein: CASSPPWGLYGYTF
D gene: TRBD2; J gene: TRBJ2-7; clone size: -; V gene: TRBV4-2; CDR3 DNA: TGTGCCAGCACCCTCGGTGGGGGGGGCTACGAGCAGTACTTC; CDR3 protein: CASTLGGGGYEQYF
D gene: TRBD1; J gene: TRBJ2-7; clone size: -; V gene: TRBV5-1; CDR3 DNA: TGCGCCAGCAGCTTGCCGGACAGGGGGACAAATCGAGTCTACGAGCAGTACTTC; CDR3 protein: CASSLPDRGTNRVYEQYF